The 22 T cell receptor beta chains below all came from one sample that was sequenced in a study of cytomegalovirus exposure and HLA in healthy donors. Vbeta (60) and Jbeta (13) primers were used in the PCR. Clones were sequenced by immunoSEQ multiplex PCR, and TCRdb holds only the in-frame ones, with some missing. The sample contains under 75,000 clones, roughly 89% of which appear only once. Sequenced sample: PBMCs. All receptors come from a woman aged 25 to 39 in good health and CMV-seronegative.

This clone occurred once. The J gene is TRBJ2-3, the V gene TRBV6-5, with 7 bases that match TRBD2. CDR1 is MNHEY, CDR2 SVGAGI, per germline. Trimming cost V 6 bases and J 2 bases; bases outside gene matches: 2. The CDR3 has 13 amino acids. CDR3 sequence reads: CASSRDYTDTQYF. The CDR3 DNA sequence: TGTGCCAGCAGCCGGGACTACACAGATACGCAGTATTTT.

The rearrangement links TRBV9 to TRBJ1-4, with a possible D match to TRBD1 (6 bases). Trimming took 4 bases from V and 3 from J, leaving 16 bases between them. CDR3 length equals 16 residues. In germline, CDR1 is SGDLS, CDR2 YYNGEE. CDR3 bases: TGTGCCAGCAGCCCAGACGGGGGGCCGGCTAATGAAAAACTGTTTTTT. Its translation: CASSPDGGPANEKLFF.

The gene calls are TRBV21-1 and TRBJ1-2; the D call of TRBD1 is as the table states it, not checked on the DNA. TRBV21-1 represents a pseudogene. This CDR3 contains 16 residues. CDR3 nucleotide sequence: TGTGCCAGCAGCAGTATACAGGGGAGAGGGAGCTATGGCTACACCTTC. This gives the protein CASSSIQGRGSYGYTF.

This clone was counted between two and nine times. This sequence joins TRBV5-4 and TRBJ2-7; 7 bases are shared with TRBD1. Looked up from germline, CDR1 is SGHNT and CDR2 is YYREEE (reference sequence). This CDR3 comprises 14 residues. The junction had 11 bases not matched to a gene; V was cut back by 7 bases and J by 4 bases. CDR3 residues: CASGRQGSYYEQYF. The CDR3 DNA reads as TGTGCCAGCGGTCGACAGGGATCATATTACGAGCAGTACTTC.

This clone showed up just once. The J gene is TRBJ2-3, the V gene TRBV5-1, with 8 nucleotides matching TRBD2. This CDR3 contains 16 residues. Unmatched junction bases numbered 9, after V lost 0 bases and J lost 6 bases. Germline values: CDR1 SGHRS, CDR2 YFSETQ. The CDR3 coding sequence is TGCGCCAGCAGCTTGGATAAAGCGGGAGCCGCTGATACGCAGTATTTT. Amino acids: CASSLDKAGAADTQYF.

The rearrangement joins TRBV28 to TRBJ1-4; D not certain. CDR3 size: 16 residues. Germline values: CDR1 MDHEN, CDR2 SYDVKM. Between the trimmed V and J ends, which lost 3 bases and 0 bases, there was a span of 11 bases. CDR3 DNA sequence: TGTGCCAGCAGTTTTATGGCCCCAACAACTAATGAAAAACTGTTTTTT. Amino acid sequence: CASSFMAPTTNEKLFF.

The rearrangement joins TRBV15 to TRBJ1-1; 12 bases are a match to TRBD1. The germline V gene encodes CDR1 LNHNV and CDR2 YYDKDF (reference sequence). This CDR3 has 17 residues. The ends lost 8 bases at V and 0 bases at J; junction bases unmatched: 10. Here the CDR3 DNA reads TGTGCCACCGCAGCCGGGACAGGGGGCCACATGAACACTGAAGCTTTCTTT. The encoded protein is CATAAGTGGHMNTEAFF.

CDR3 in amino acids: CSVEVPGSYEQYF. CDR3 nucleotide sequence: TGCAGCGTTGAAGTCCCAGGTTCCTACGAGCAGTACTTC. The genes are TRBV29-1 and TRBJ2-7; D not certain. V lost 1 base and J lost 1, with 8 bases in between. The CDR3 has 13 amino acids. Per germline, CDR1 SQVTM and CDR2 ANQGSEA.

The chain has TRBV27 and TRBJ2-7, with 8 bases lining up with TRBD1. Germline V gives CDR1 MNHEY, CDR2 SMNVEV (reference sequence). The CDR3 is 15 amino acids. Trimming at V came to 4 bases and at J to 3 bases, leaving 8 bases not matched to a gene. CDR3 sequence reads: CASSSTRTGSYEQYF. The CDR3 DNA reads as TGTGCCAGCAGTTCAACCCGGACAGGGAGCTACGAGCAGTACTTC.

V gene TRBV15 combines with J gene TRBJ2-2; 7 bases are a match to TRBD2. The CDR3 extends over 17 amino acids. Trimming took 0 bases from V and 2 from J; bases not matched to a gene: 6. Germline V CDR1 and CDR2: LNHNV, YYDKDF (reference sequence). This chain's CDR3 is CATSRDPGLDNTGELFF. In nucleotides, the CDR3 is TGTGCCACCAGCAGAGACCCCGGACTAGATAACACCGGGGAGCTGTTTTTT. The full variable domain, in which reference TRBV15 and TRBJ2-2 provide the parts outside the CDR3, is DAMVIQNPRYQVTQFGKPVTLSCSQTLNHNVMYWYQQKSSQAPKLLFHYYDKDFNNEADTPDNFQSRRPNTSFCFLDIRSPGLGDTAMYLCATSRDPGLDNTGELFFGEGSRLTVL.

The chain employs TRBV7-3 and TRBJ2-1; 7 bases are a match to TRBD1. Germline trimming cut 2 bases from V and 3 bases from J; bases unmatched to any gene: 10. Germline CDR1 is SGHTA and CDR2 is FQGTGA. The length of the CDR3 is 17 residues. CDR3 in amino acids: CASSLPPGGGFYNEQFF. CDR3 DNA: TGTGCCAGCAGCTTACCGCCAGGGGGTGGTTTCTACAATGAGCAGTTCTTC.

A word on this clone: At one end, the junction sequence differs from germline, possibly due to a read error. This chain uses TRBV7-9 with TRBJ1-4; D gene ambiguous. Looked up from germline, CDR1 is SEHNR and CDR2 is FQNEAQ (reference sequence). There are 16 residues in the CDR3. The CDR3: CSSSPPSMRTNEKLFF. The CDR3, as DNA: TGTTCCAGCAGCCCCCCCTCGATGAGGACTAATGAAAAACTGTTTTTT.

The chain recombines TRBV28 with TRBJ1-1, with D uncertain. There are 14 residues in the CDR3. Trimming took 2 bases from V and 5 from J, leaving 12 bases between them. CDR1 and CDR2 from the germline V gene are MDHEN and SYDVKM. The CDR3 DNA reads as TGTGCCAGCAGTTTAGAGGGAGTCTGGACTGAAGCTTTCTTT. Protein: CASSLEGVWTEAFF.

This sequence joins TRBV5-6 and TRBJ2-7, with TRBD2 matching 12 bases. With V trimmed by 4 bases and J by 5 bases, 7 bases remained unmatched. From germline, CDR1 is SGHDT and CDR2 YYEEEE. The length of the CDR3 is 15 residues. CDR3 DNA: TGTGCCAGCAGCAACGGACTAGCGGGATTCAACGAGCAGTACTTC. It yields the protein CASSNGLAGFNEQYF.

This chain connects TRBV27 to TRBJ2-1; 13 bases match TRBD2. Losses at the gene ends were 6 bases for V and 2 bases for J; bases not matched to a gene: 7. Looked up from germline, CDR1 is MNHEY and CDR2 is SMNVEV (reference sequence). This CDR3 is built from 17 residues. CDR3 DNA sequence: TGTGCCAGCAGCCCCACCGGGACTAGCGGGACCTACAATGAGCAGTTCTTC. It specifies CASSPTGTSGTYNEQFF.

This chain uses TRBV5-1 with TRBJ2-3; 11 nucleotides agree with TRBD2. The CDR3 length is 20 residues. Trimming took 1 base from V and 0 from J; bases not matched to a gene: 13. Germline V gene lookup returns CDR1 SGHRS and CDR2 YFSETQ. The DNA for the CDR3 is TGCGCCAGCAGCTTGACGACTAGCGGGAACTATCCCCTAAGCACAGATACGCAGTATTTT. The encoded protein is CASSLTTSGNYPLSTDTQYF.

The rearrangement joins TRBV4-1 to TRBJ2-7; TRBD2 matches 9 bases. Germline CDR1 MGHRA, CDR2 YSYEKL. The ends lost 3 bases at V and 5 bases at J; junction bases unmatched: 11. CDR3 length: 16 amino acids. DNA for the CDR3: TGCGCCAGCAGCCACCCCCCCAGCGGGGGGCTCGACGAGCAGTACTTC. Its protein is CASSHPPSGGLDEQYF.

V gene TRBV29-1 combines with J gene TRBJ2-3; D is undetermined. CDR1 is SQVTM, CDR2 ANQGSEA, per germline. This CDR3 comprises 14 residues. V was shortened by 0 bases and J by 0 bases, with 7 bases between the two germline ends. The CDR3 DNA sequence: TGCAGCGTTGAAGAAATAAATAGCACAGATACGCAGTATTTT. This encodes CSVEEINSTDTQYF.

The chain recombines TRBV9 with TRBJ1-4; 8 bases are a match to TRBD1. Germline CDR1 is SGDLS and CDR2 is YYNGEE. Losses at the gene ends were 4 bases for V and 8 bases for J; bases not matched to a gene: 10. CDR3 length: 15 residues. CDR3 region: CASSTTDRAGEKLFF. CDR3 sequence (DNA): TGTGCCAGCAGCACGACGGACAGGGCAGGGGAAAAACTGTTTTTT.

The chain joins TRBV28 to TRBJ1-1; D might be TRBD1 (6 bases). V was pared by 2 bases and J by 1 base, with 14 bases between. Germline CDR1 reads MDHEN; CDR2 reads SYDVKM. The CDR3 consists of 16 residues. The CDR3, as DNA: TGTGCCAGCAGTTTAGGCAGCAGGGGCCCGAACACTGAAGCTTTCTTT. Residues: CASSLGSRGPNTEAFF.

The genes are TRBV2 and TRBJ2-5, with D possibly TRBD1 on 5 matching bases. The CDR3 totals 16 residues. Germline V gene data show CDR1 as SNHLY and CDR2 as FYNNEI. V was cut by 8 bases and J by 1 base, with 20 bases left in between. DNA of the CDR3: TGTGCCAGCCGTCATTCCGCAGGGCGTCTCCAAGAGACCCAGTACTTC. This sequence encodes CASRHSAGRLQETQYF.

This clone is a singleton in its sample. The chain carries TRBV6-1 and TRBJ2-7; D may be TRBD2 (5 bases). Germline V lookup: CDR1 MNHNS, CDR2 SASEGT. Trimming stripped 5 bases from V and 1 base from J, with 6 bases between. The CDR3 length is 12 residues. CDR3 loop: CASSSGSYEQYF. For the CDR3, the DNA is TGTGCCAGCAGTAGCGGTTCCTACGAGCAGTACTTC.